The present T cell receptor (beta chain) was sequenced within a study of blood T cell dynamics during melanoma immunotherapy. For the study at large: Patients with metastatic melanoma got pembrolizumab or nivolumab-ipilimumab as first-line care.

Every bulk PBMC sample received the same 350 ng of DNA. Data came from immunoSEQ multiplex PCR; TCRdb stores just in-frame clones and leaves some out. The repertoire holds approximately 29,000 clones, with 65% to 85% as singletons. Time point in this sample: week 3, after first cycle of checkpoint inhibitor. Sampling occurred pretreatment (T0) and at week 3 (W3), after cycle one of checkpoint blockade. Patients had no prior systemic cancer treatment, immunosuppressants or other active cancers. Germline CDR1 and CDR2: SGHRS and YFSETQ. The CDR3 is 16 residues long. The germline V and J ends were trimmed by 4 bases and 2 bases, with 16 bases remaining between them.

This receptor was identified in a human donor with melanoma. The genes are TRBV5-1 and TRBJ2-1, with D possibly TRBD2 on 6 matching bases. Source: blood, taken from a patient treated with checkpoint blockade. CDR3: CASSRAGTPAYNEQFF. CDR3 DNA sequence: TGCGCCAGCAGCCGGGCGGGGACTCCCGCCTACAATGAGCAGTTCTTC.